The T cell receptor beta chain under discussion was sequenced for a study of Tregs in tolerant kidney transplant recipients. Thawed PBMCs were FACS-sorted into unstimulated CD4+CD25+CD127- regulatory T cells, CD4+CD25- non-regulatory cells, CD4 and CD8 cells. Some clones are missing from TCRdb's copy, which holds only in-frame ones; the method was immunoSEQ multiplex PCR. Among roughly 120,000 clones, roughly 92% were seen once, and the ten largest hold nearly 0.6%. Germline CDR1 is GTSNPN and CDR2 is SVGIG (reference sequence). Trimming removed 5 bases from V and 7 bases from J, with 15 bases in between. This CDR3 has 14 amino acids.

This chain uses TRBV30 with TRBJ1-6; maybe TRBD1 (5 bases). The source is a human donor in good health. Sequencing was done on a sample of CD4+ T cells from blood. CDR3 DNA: TGTGCCTGGGGAAGTGACAGCAGGAATTCACCCCTCCACTTT. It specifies CAWGSDSRNSPLHF.